These 27 T cell receptor beta chains share one sample of origin, sequenced in a study of blood T cell repertoires in COVID-19. Clones were read by immunoSEQ multiplex PCR, and TCRdb kept only the in-frame ones, dropping some. The sample holds 100,000 or so clones, more than 70% seen once. The sequenced material came from peripheral blood. These receptor sequences come from a human donor in a cohort sampled during active COVID-19.

This chain links TRBV10-3 with TRBJ2-3; D unclear. Germline CDR1 reads ENHRY; CDR2 reads SYGVKD. CDR3 length equals 15 residues. V was pared by 3 bases and J by 2 bases, with 12 bases between. CDR3 residues: CAISDSLTTTDTQYF. CDR3 sequence (DNA): TGTGCCATCAGTGATAGCCTTACCACCACAGATACGCAGTATTTT.

The chain recombines TRBV10-3 with TRBJ2-5; a weak D match, TRBD2 (6 bases). CDR3 length: 14 amino acids. Trimming left V 10 bases short and J 5 bases short, with 20 bases between. Per the germline V gene, CDR1 is ENHRY and CDR2 is SYGVKD. In DNA form, the CDR3 reads TGTGCCACCCGGGCTGACGGGGGATGGGAGACCCAGTACTTC. Protein product: CATRADGGWETQYF.

The chain joins TRBV3-1 (or the pseudogene TRBV3-2) to TRBJ1-6; the D gene is possibly TRBD1 (6 bases). Trimming took 0 bases from V and 9 from J, leaving 15 bases between them. From germline, CDR1 is LGHDT and CDR2 YNNKEL (reference sequence). The CDR3 is made up of 16 amino acids. The CDR3 here is CASSQDFGGAVSPLHF. The CDR3 DNA is TGTGCCAGCAGCCAAGATTTTGGGGGGGCAGTTTCACCCCTCCACTTT.

This clone has only one observation. The rearrangement joins TRBV9 to TRBJ2-5, with 7 bases identical to TRBD2. In germline, CDR1 is SGDLS, CDR2 YYNGEE. The CDR3 consists of 16 residues. The J segment lost 4 bases and the V segment lost 6 bases, leaving 15 bases of the junction unmatched. Here the CDR3 reads CASNLGAGTVGETQYF. For the CDR3, the DNA is TGTGCCAGCAATCTGGGAGCGGGAACGGTTGGAGAGACCCAGTACTTC.

The chain uses TRBV7-8 and TRBJ1-6; perhaps TRBD1 as D (5 bases). The germline V and J ends were trimmed by 5 bases and 6 bases, with 17 bases remaining between them. This CDR3 comprises 16 residues. Germline CDR1 and CDR2: SGHVS and FQNEAQ. The CDR3 region has the DNA TGTGCCAGCAGCACCGGGACTCAAAGTGCTAATTCACCCCTCCACTTT. The encoded protein is CASSTGTQSANSPLHF.

The chain has TRBV19 and TRBJ1-1; D is ambiguous. V lost 5 bases to trimming and J lost 0 bases, with 7 bases between them. The germline V gene encodes CDR1 LNHDA and CDR2 SQIVND (reference sequence). This CDR3 spans 13 amino acids. CDR3 nucleotide sequence: TGTGCCAGTAGTGCCTCTATGAACACTGAAGCTTTCTTT. This gives the protein CASSASMNTEAFF.

The CDR3 coding sequence is TGTGCCAGCAGTTTACTAACTGGTGGTATACCCGGTTTGGTGTTTTTT. Protein product: CASSLLTGGIPGLVFF. This chain connects TRBV27 to TRBJ1-4; D gene ambiguous. This CDR3 region has 16 residues. Germline V CDR1 and CDR2: MNHEY, SMNVEV (reference sequence). Trimming took off 2 bases at V and 15 bases at J, with 25 bases between the two ends.

The chain couples TRBV5-1 to TRBJ1-1; the D is unclear. CDR3 length: 12 residues. The V gene's germline CDR1 is SGHRS and CDR2 YFSETQ. V lost 0 bases, J lost 8 bases, and 8 bases lay in between. CDR3 sequence reads: CASSLAGKEAFF. The CDR3 DNA sequence: TGCGCCAGCAGCTTGGCGGGGAAGGAAGCTTTCTTT.

The rearrangement uses TRBV19 and TRBJ1-2; unclear D gene. This CDR3 comprises 14 residues. Germline loops: CDR1 LNHDA, CDR2 SQIVND (reference sequence). Trimming left V 5 bases short and J 4 bases short, with 14 bases between. The CDR3 DNA sequence: TGTGCCAGTAGTCCTCTGTTGGAGGGCTATGGCTACACCTTC. Protein product: CASSPLLEGYGYTF.

The chain links TRBV19 to TRBJ1-2; D is undetermined. V was cut by 6 bases and J by 3 bases, with 8 bases left in between. This CDR3 comprises 12 residues. The germline CDR1 and CDR2 sequences are LNHDA and SQIVND (reference sequence). CDR3 protein: CASSHGDYGYTF. Here the CDR3 DNA reads TGTGCCAGTAGCCACGGGGACTATGGCTACACCTTC.

CDR3 protein: CASSWGLAGDTQYF. CDR3 in DNA: TGTGCCAGCAGCTGGGGACTAGCAGGGGATACGCAGTATTTT. The chain combines TRBV5-4 with TRBJ2-3; the match to TRBD2 covers 9 bases. Germline CDR1 and CDR2: SGHNT and YYREEE (reference sequence). CDR3 length: 14 amino acids. Trimming at V came to 3 bases and at J to 6 bases, leaving 5 bases not matched to a gene.

In nucleotides, the CDR3 is TGTGCCAGCAGTTACTCCGCTGCGTTGAACTATGGCTACACCTTC. Protein sequence: CASSYSAALNYGYTF. The chain combines TRBV6-5 with TRBJ1-2, with no clear D. Between the trimmed V and J ends, which lost 0 bases and 2 bases, there was a span of 10 bases. CDR1 is MNHEY, CDR2 SVGAGI, per germline. The CDR3 is 15 amino acids.

The chain recombines TRBV27 with TRBJ2-7; D ambiguous. Looked up from germline, CDR1 is MNHEY and CDR2 is SMNVEV (reference sequence). This CDR3 contains 11 residues. The V gene lost 5 bases and the J gene lost 5 bases, with 7 bases spanning the gap. CDR3 sequence reads: CASSRSHEQYF. The CDR3 nucleotides are TGTGCCAGCAGTAGGAGCCACGAGCAGTACTTC.

The chain employs TRBV7-8 and TRBJ2-7; 9 bases are a match to TRBD2. The CDR3 has 16 amino acids. Germline V gene sequence: CDR1 SGHVS, CDR2 FQNEAQ. V lost 5 bases to trimming and J lost 1 base; unmatched junction nucleotides: 9. For the CDR3, the DNA is TGTGCCAGCAGCCCCGGGGGGAGCGGGAGGTCCTACGAGCAGTACTTC. This gives the protein CASSPGGSGRSYEQYF.

The V gene is TRBV7-3, the J gene TRBJ2-2, with 10 bases fitting TRBD2. The trim removed 6 bases at V and 3 bases at J, leaving 4 bases unmatched. The CDR3 is made up of 15 amino acids. Germline loops: CDR1 SGHTA, CDR2 FQGTGA. The CDR3: CASRPGTSDTGELFF. As DNA, the CDR3 is TGTGCCAGCAGGCCCGGGACTAGCGACACCGGGGAGCTGTTTTTT.

The CDR3: CASSRASGGPKIREQFF. Written as DNA, the CDR3 is TGTGCCAGCAGCCGGGCTAGCGGAGGCCCCAAGATCAGGGAGCAGTTCTTC. The V call is TRBV3-1 (or the pseudogene TRBV3-2), the J call TRBJ2-1; 7 nucleotides line up with TRBD2. The CDR3 covers 17 residues. The trim removed 4 bases at V and 10 bases at J, leaving 19 bases unmatched. Germline lookup yields CDR1 LGHDT and CDR2 YNNKEL (reference sequence).

CDR3 sequence: CASSKTGLAGDTQYF. The CDR3 bases are TGTGCCAGCAGCAAGACGGGACTAGCGGGAGATACGCAGTATTTT. This chain uses TRBV5-6 with TRBJ2-3, with 12 positions matching TRBD2. The CDR3 is 15 amino acids. V shed 4 bases and J 5 bases; nucleotides not matched to a gene: 5. CDR1 is SGHDT and CDR2 is YYEEEE in the germline V gene.

The table lists this clone with a count of one. The chain couples TRBV24-1 to TRBJ2-2; 9 positions match TRBD1. The ends lost 7 bases at V and 2 bases at J; junction bases unmatched: 4. The germline gives CDR1 KGHDR, CDR2 SFDVKD. This CDR3 region has 15 residues. CDR3 protein: CATRTGGSNTGELFF. CDR3 nucleotide sequence: TGTGCCACCAGGACAGGGGGAAGTAACACCGGGGAGCTGTTTTTT.

V usage is TRBV5-1 and J usage is TRBJ2-3, with TRBD2 as a possible D gene (5 bases). Trimming shortened V by 5 bases and J by 0 bases, and 10 bases separated the two germline ends. This CDR3 region has 14 residues. Germline-derived CDR1 and CDR2 are SGHRS and YFSETQ. CDR3 in DNA: TGCGCCAGCAGATCGGGGTTCAGCACAGATACGCAGTATTTT. Protein: CASRSGFSTDTQYF.

The chain joins TRBV6-5 to TRBJ2-2, with a weak D call TRBD1 (5 bases). Germline V gene lookup returns CDR1 MNHEY and CDR2 SVGAGI. The CDR3 is 14 residues long. With 4 bases removed from V and 4 bases from J, the gap between germline ends came to 10 bases. CDR3 nucleotides: TGTGCCAGCAGTTTGCAGGGCCCCACCGGGGAGCTGTTTTTT. Translation gives CASSLQGPTGELFF.

This clone was picked up one time. The chain combines TRBV7-2 with TRBJ1-5; the D is unclear. The CDR3 contains 16 residues. V shed 0 bases and J shed 6 bases, with 15 bases lying between them. Germline V gene lookup returns CDR1 SGHTA and CDR2 FQGNSA. The chain's CDR3 is CASSLATPERGQPQHF. CDR3 coding DNA: TGTGCCAGCAGCTTAGCAACGCCAGAACGGGGTCAGCCCCAGCATTTT.

This clone has just one count. The chain employs TRBV29-1 and TRBJ1-2; D not certain. The length of the CDR3 is 12 residues. CDR1 is SQVTM and CDR2 is ANQGSEA in the germline V gene. The V gene lost 4 bases and the J gene lost 4 bases, with 10 bases spanning the gap. The DNA for the CDR3 is TGCAGCGTTGCTATCTTTTCCTATGGCTACACCTTC. Encoded protein: CSVAIFSYGYTF. Looking up the rest from reference TRBV29-1 and TRBJ1-2 gives the full variable domain: SAVISQKPSRDICQRGTSLTIQCQVDSQVTMMFWYRQQPGQSLTLIATANQGSEATYESGFVIDKFPISRPNLTFSTLTVSNMSPEDSSIYLCSVAIFSYGYTFGSGTRLTVV.

This clone was seen only once. The rearrangement links TRBV6-5 to TRBJ2-7; D might be TRBD2 (5 bases). This CDR3 contains 13 residues. Germline V gene sequence: CDR1 MNHEY, CDR2 SVGAGI. Trimming left V 6 bases short and J 1 base short, with 10 bases between. The CDR3 DNA reads as TGTGCCAGCAGAAGTAGCGTTTCCTACGAGCAGTACTTC. This codes for CASRSSVSYEQYF.

This clone has a handful of counts. This sequence joins TRBV9 and TRBJ1-1; D is ambiguous. Between the trimmed V and J ends, which lost 7 bases and 2 bases, there was a span of 12 bases. The CDR3 totals 13 residues. CDR1 and CDR2 (germline): SGDLS, YYNGEE. The CDR3 here is CASGRGGNTEAFF. CDR3 bases: TGTGCCAGCGGCCGAGGCGGCAACACTGAAGCTTTCTTT.

The rearrangement links TRBV7-2 to TRBJ2-1; D may be TRBD1 (7 bases). The V gene lost 4 bases and the J gene lost 6 bases, with 16 bases spanning the gap. From germline, CDR1 is SGHTA and CDR2 FQGNSA. The CDR3 is 15 residues long. As DNA, the CDR3 is TGTGCCAGCAGCTGGGGGGCAAGGGGGCTCAATGAGCAGTTCTTC. Amino acids: CASSWGARGLNEQFF.

The gene calls are TRBV4-1 and TRBJ2-5, with 9 bases identical to TRBD2. The CDR3 sequence is 15 residues long. Germline V gene data show CDR1 as MGHRA and CDR2 as YSYEKL. Unmatched junction bases numbered 5, after V lost 1 base and J lost 5 bases. The CDR3 DNA is TGCGCCAGCAGCCAAGGGCTAGCGGGACGGGAGACCCAGTACTTC. Translated: CASSQGLAGRETQYF.

This clone has just one count. The chain joins TRBV5-1 to TRBJ2-5, with TRBD1 matching over 7 bases. The J segment lost 1 base and the V segment lost 8 bases, leaving 11 bases of the junction unmatched. Germline V CDR1 and CDR2: SGHRS, YFSETQ. The CDR3 consists of 15 residues. CDR3 bases: TGCGCCAGTAAAATGAACAGGGGTATCCAAGAGACCCAGTACTTC. It codes for CASKMNRGIQETQYF.